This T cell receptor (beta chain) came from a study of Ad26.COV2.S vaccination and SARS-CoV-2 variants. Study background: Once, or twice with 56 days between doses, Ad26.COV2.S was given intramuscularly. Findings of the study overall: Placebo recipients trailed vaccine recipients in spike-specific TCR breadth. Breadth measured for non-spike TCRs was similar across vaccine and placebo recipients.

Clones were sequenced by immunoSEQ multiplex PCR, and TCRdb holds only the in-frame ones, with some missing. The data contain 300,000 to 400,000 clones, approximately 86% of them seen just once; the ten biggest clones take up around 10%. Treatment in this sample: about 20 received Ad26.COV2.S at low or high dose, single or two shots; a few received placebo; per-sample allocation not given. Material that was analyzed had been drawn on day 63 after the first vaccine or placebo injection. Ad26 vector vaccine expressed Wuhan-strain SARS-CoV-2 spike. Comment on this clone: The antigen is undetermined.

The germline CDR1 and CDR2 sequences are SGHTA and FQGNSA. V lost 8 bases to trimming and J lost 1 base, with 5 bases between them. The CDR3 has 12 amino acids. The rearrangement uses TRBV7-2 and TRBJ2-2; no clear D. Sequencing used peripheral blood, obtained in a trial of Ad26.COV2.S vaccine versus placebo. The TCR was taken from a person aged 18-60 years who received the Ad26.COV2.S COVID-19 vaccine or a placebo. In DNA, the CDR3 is TGTGCCAGCCAAGGGAACACCGGGGAGCTGTTTTTT. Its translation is CASQGNTGELFF.